The entry below gives a single T cell receptor beta chain sequence along with its context. This CDR3 comprises 15 residues. J was trimmed by 1 base and V by 2 bases; bases with no gene match: 2. From germline, CDR1 is MGHRA and CDR2 YSYEKL. As originally analysed: Cell counts per sample came from amplifying reference gene primers. Using immunoSEQ multiplex PCR, the repertoire was profiled, and TCRdb retains in-frame clones only, with some absent. D and trimming come from the DNA, and the V and J calls and clone size come from that table. The profile shows about 26,000 clones, 87% of them singletons. This sample is drawn from a study of blood T cell repertoires in COVID-19. Background on the study: Italy, Spain and the United States were the sources of the convalescent and acute COVID-19 samples. PBMCs, B-cell-depleted T cells, or T cells provided the cDNA or gDNA that made up the material.

The TCR comes from a human donor in a cohort sampled during active COVID-19. The donor label of this sample is uncertain. This sequence joins TRBV4-1 and TRBJ2-7; 10 nucleotides match TRBD1. Sequencing input: peripheral blood. As DNA, the CDR3 is TGCGCCAGCAGCCAATGGACAGGGGGTTCCTACGAGCAGTACTTC. Protein sequence: CASSQWTGGSYEQYF.